The next 28 T cell receptor beta chains were all read from a single sample in a study of blood T cell repertoires in COVID-19. The method was immunoSEQ multiplex PCR; TCRdb's version includes in-frame clones alone and lacks a portion of them. The data hold 270,000 or so clones, with under 90% observed a single time. The sample comprised peripheral blood. All receptors come from a woman between 40 and 50 years old who had recovered from COVID-19.

This chain connects TRBV6-5 to TRBJ2-6, with D hard to call. This CDR3 spans 13 amino acids. V was pared by 9 bases and J by 4 bases, with 10 bases between. CDR1 and CDR2 from the germline V gene are MNHEY and SVGAGI. CDR3: CASRRSGANVLTF. For the CDR3, the DNA is TGTGCCAGTCGTAGATCCGGGGCCAACGTCCTGACTTTC.

This clone was observed at least ten times. This rearrangement joins TRBV5-5 to TRBJ2-7; the D is unclear. Germline V CDR1 and CDR2: SGHKS, YYEKEE (reference sequence). The germline V and J ends were trimmed by 3 bases and 6 bases, with 7 bases remaining between them. CDR3 size: 11 residues. CDR3 protein: CASSSVFEQYF. The CDR3 DNA sequence: TGTGCCAGCAGCTCGGTCTTCGAGCAGTACTTC.

V and J are TRBV2 and TRBJ2-1; the D gene is possibly TRBD1 (6 bases). The CDR3 sequence is 17 residues long. The V end lost 7 bases, the J end lost 0 bases, and 19 bases lay between the germline ends. From germline, CDR1 is SNHLY and CDR2 FYNNEI. As DNA, the CDR3 is TGTGCCAGCACCAAAACGTCAGGGGTTAGCTCCTACAATGAGCAGTTCTTC. The encoded protein is CASTKTSGVSSYNEQFF. Drawing the rest from reference TRBV2 and TRBJ2-1, the complete variable domain is EPEVTQTPSHQVTQMGQEVILRCVPISNHLYFYWYRQILGQKVEFLVSFYNNEISEKSEIFDDQFSVERPDGSNFTLKIRSTKLEDSAMYFCASTKTSGVSSYNEQFFGPGTRLTVL.

About this clone: The same CDR3 arises from other DNA sequences in this sample as well. The CDR3 region is CASSLQGSNQPQHF. In nucleotides, the CDR3 is TGTGCCAGCAGTTTACAGGGGTCTAATCAGCCCCAGCATTTT. The rearrangement uses TRBV2 and TRBJ1-5, with 7 bases matching TRBD1. The ends lost 5 bases at V and 4 bases at J; junction bases unmatched: 5. The CDR3 length is 14 residues. Germline lookup yields CDR1 SNHLY and CDR2 FYNNEI.

CDR3 DNA: TGTGCCAGGGCACGACTAGCGGAAACAGAGCAGTTCTTC. Encoded protein: CARARLAETEQFF. This chain uses TRBV27 with TRBJ2-1, with 9 positions matching TRBD2. The V and J ends lost 9 bases and 10 bases, in that order; junction bases with no gene match: 10. CDR3 length: 13 residues. Germline-derived CDR1 and CDR2 are MNHEY and SMNVEV (reference sequence).

J is TRBJ2-7 and V is TRBV13; TRBD1 matches at 9 bases. V gave up 4 bases and J gave up 7 bases; unmatched junction bases: 14. There are 16 residues in the CDR3. CDR1 is PRHDT and CDR2 is FYEKMQ in the germline V gene (reference sequence). CDR3 DNA sequence: TGTGCCAGCAGCTCCACGACAGGGGGGGCCCCTACGGAGCAGTACTTC. Its translation: CASSSTTGGAPTEQYF.

This chain joins TRBV29-1 and TRBJ2-7; possible D gene TRBD1, 6 bases. The CDR3 has 13 residues. Trimming left V 5 bases short and J 0 bases short, with 11 bases between. The germline CDR1 and CDR2 sequences are SQVTM and ANQGSEA. The CDR3 region has the DNA TGCAGCGTTACTGACAGGTACTCCTACGAGCAGTACTTC. Its translation is CSVTDRYSYEQYF.

In its sample, this clone was seen a few times. The chain employs TRBV2 and TRBJ2-2; maybe TRBD2 (5 bases). The germline CDR1 and CDR2 sequences are SNHLY and FYNNEI. There are 15 residues in the CDR3. The V gene lost 8 bases and the J gene lost 0 bases, with 13 bases spanning the gap. CDR3 DNA sequence: TGTGCCAGCCGGGCGGGCGGGTCGAACACCGGGGAGCTGTTTTTT. The encoded protein is CASRAGGSNTGELFF.

The V gene is TRBV2, the J gene TRBJ2-1; TRBD2 agrees at 7 bases. V dropped 3 bases and J dropped 4; count of bases not matched to a gene: 6. Germline V gene lookup returns CDR1 SNHLY and CDR2 FYNNEI. The CDR3 extends over 15 amino acids. The CDR3, as DNA: TGTGCCAGCAGTGAGGGGGGGGATCTTTACAATGAGCAGTTCTTC. Amino acids: CASSEGGDLYNEQFF.

The V gene is TRBV27, the J gene TRBJ1-4; D remains unclear. V lost 8 bases to trimming and J lost 8 bases, with 9 bases between them. Germline V lookup: CDR1 MNHEY, CDR2 SMNVEV (reference sequence). The CDR3 covers 11 residues. The CDR3 spells CASSRGEKLFF. As DNA, the CDR3 is TGTGCCAGCTCCCGCGGGGAAAAACTGTTTTTT. Full variable domain (missing parts from reference TRBV27 and TRBJ1-4): EAQVTQNPRYLITVTGKKLTVTCSQNMNHEYMSWYRQDPGLGLRQIYYSMNVEVTDKGDVPEGYKVSRKEKRNFPLILESPSPNQTSLYFCASSRGEKLFFGSGTQLSVL.

The rearrangement links TRBV15 to TRBJ2-1; 8 bases align to TRBD2. This CDR3 is built from 16 residues. Germline V gene sequence: CDR1 LNHNV, CDR2 YYDKDF (reference sequence). Unmatched junction bases numbered 12, after V lost 5 bases and J lost 6 bases. The CDR3, as DNA: TGTGCCACCAGCGGGTTAGCGGGAAAGGAGAGCAATGAGCAGTTCTTC. Protein sequence: CATSGLAGKESNEQFF.

This clone has more than one count but fewer than ten. The chain employs TRBV6-5 and TRBJ1-1, with no clear D. Per germline, CDR1 MNHEY and CDR2 SVGAGI. Trimming removed 8 bases at V and 1 base at J, with 11 bases between. The CDR3 loop spans 13 amino acids. CDR3 coding DNA: TGTGCCAGCGCCGAACGGGAGAACACTGAAGCTTTCTTT. Amino acids: CASAERENTEAFF.

J is TRBJ2-3 and V is TRBV3-1 (or the pseudogene TRBV3-2); 10 positions match TRBD2. The CDR3 covers 16 residues. V was clipped by 7 bases and J by 0 bases; unmatched bases: 7. Germline V gene data show CDR1 as LGHDT and CDR2 as YNNKEL (reference sequence). CDR3 loop: CASTPGLAASTDTQYF. The DNA of the CDR3 is TGTGCCAGCACCCCCGGACTAGCGGCTAGCACAGATACGCAGTATTTT.

The J gene is TRBJ2-5, the V gene TRBV19; TRBD2 might be the D (6 bases). The V end was cut by 5 bases, the J end by 4 bases, with 8 bases between. The CDR3 sequence is 12 residues long. The V gene's germline CDR1 is LNHDA and CDR2 SQIVND (reference sequence). In nucleotides, the CDR3 is TGTGCCAGTAGTGTGGGGGGAGAGACCCAGTACTTC. Its translation is CASSVGGETQYF.

V gene TRBV28 combines with J gene TRBJ2-3, with TRBD1 identical over 8 bases. Germline V gives CDR1 MDHEN, CDR2 SYDVKM. The J segment lost 3 bases and the V segment lost 11 bases, leaving 4 bases of the junction unmatched. The CDR3 spans 12 residues. The DNA for the CDR3 is TGTGCCTGCGGGACAGGTACAGATACGCAGTATTTT. Translated, it gives CACGTGTDTQYF. Full variable domain (missing parts from reference TRBV28 and TRBJ2-3): DVKVTQSSRYLVKRTGEKVFLECVQDMDHENMFWYRQDPGLGLRLIYFSYDVKMKEKGDIPEGYSVSREKKERFSLILESASTNQTSMYLCACGTGTDTQYFGPGTRLTVL.

The chain has TRBV19 and TRBJ2-1, with 8 bases lining up with TRBD2. V lost 0 bases, J lost 0 bases, and 7 bases stayed unmatched. CDR3 length equals 18 residues. The germline V gene has CDR1 LNHDA and CDR2 SQIVND (reference sequence). The CDR3 sequence: CASSIELAGKSSYNEQFF. The DNA of the CDR3 is TGTGCCAGTAGTATAGAGCTAGCGGGCAAAAGCTCCTACAATGAGCAGTTCTTC.

The chain couples TRBV10-3 to TRBJ2-6; D is unclear. The V gene's germline CDR1 is ENHRY and CDR2 SYGVKD. Trimming shortened V by 6 bases and J by 4 bases, and 10 bases separated the two germline ends. The CDR3 loop spans 14 amino acids. The CDR3 DNA follows: TGTGCCATCAGGGCGGCAACCGGGGCCAACGTCCTGACTTTC. This codes for CAIRAATGANVLTF.

J is TRBJ2-5 and V is TRBV7-2, with 10 positions matching TRBD2. The V and J ends lost 3 bases and 4 bases, in that order; junction bases with no gene match: 5. The CDR3 length is 15 residues. Per the germline V gene, CDR1 is SGHTA and CDR2 is FQGNSA. Here the CDR3 DNA reads TGTGCCAGCAGCTTGCTAGCGGGAGTTCGAGAGACCCAGTACTTC. This encodes CASSLLAGVRETQYF.

CDR3 region: CASTLRTVFYEQYF. The CDR3 nucleotides read TGTGCCAGCACCCTCAGGACAGTCTTCTACGAGCAGTACTTC. This chain links TRBV28 with TRBJ2-7, with a weak D call TRBD1 (6 bases). V was shortened by 7 bases and J by 3 bases, with 16 bases between the two germline ends. The CDR3 is made up of 14 amino acids. The V gene's germline CDR1 is MDHEN and CDR2 SYDVKM.

J is TRBJ2-1 and V is TRBV28; D not certain. This CDR3 region has 14 residues. The V gene lost 10 bases and the J gene lost 1 base, with 14 bases spanning the gap. Looked up from germline, CDR1 is MDHEN and CDR2 is SYDVKM. As DNA, the CDR3 is TGTGCCACCCGTGCTTCGCGATCCTACAATGAGCAGTTCTTC. This gives the protein CATRASRSYNEQFF.

This sequence joins TRBV19 and TRBJ1-1, with 11 bases identical to TRBD1. Germline V gene lookup returns CDR1 LNHDA and CDR2 SQIVND (reference sequence). The junction had 4 bases not matched to a gene; V was cut back by 6 bases and J by 7 bases. The length of the CDR3 is 13 residues. The CDR3: CASRGQGVNEAFF. The CDR3 nucleotides read TGTGCCAGTAGGGGACAGGGGGTGAATGAAGCTTTCTTT.

This chain uses TRBV7-9 with TRBJ1-1, with 10 nucleotides matching TRBD1. The trim removed 4 bases at V and 6 bases at J, leaving 14 bases unmatched. The germline CDR1 and CDR2 sequences are SEHNR and FQNEAQ (reference sequence). This CDR3 spans 17 amino acids. The CDR3 loop is CASSSSRDRGLRPEAFF. The CDR3 region has the DNA TGTGCCAGCAGCTCGTCCCGGGACAGGGGCCTCCGACCTGAAGCTTTCTTT.

J is TRBJ1-1 and V is TRBV11-2; D not certain. Trimming took 7 bases from V and 6 from J, leaving 18 bases between them. The CDR3 runs 14 residues. Germline assignment: CDR1 SGHAT and CDR2 FQNNGV. The CDR3 nucleotides are TGTGCCAGCAAACTACTAAACTCCCCGGCTGAAGCTTTCTTT. This translates into CASKLLNSPAEAFF.

The chain employs TRBV10-3 and TRBJ2-1, with D perhaps matching TRBD2 (5 bases). The CDR3 length is 13 residues. Germline CDR1 ENHRY, CDR2 SYGVKD. Trimming shortened V by 0 bases and J by 6 bases, and 6 bases separated the two germline ends. Here the CDR3 reads CAISESAGNEQFF. CDR3 nucleotide sequence: TGTGCCATCAGTGAGTCGGCGGGCAATGAGCAGTTCTTC.

This chain uses TRBV4-1 with TRBJ1-3; TRBD1 matches at 8 bases. V was pared by 0 bases and J by 3 bases, with 7 bases of the junction left unmatched. Per germline, CDR1 MGHRA and CDR2 YSYEKL. The CDR3 has 17 residues. The CDR3 region has the DNA TGCGCCAGCAGCCAAGAGATGTCAGGGGGCTATGGAAACACCATATATTTT. Protein: CASSQEMSGGYGNTIYF.

With regard to this clone: The same CDR3 arises from other DNA sequences in this sample as well. The chain recombines TRBV3-1 (or the pseudogene TRBV3-2) with TRBJ2-7; tentatively, D is TRBD2 (5 bases). CDR1 is LGHDT, CDR2 YNNKEL, per germline (reference sequence). Trimming left V 1 base short and J 0 bases short, with 7 bases between. The CDR3 is 14 amino acids. Written as DNA, the CDR3 is TGTGCCAGCAGCCAAGGAGGAGGCTCCTACGAGCAGTACTTC. Its protein is CASSQGGGSYEQYF.

V and J are TRBV19 and TRBJ1-5; 9 bases agree with TRBD1. CDR1 and CDR2 (germline): LNHDA, SQIVND (reference sequence). This CDR3 contains 13 residues. V was clipped by 6 bases and J by 4 bases; unmatched bases: 1. The DNA for the CDR3 is TGTGCCAGTAGCGGGACAGGGAATCAGCCCCAGCATTTT. This gives the protein CASSGTGNQPQHF. Looking up the rest from reference TRBV19 and TRBJ1-5 gives the full variable domain: DGGITQSPKYLFRKEGQNVTLSCEQNLNHDAMYWYRQDPGQGLRLIYYSQIVNDFQKGDIAEGYSVSREKKESFPLTVTSAQKNPTAFYLCASSGTGNQPQHFGDGTRLSIL.

The chain employs TRBV29-1 and TRBJ1-1; maybe TRBD1 (5 bases). The ends were cut back, 3 bases at V and 1 base at J, with 6 bases in the middle. The CDR3 runs to 12 residues. Germline CDR1 is SQVTM and CDR2 is ANQGSEA. The CDR3 is CSVDGGNTEAFF. CDR3 in DNA: TGCAGCGTTGACGGGGGGAACACTGAAGCTTTCTTT. The full variable domain, with the rest looked up from reference TRBV29-1 and TRBJ1-1, is SAVISQKPSRDICQRGTSLTIQCQVDSQVTMMFWYRQQPGQSLTLIATANQGSEATYESGFVIDKFPISRPNLTFSTLTVSNMSPEDSSIYLCSVDGGNTEAFFGQGTRLTVV.